This TCR beta chain was sequenced during a study of T cells in localized non-small cell lung cancer. As regards this clone: Its target is unknown.

The study, taken as a whole, reports: Across samples, adjacent lung featured a median around 57 of the top 100 tumor clones.

CDR1 and CDR2 from the germline V gene are GTSNPN and SVGIG (reference sequence). Trimming shortened V by 2 bases and J by 0 bases, and 14 bases separated the two germline ends. This CDR3 is built from 17 residues. Generated by immunoSEQ multiplex PCR, the TCRdb table keeps only in-frame clones and is missing some. The data hold around 1,700 clones, with 20% observed a single time. The source material was lung tumor tissue, sampled before any cancer treatment. V gene TRBV30 combines with J gene TRBJ1-6; D possibly corresponds to TRBD1 (5 bases). This TCR derives from a man between 40 and 70 years old with stage III lung adenocarcinoma. CDR3 sequence: CAWSLRDPGSYNSPLHF. In DNA form, the CDR3 reads TGTGCCTGGAGTCTCCGGGACCCGGGCTCCTATAATTCACCCCTCCACTTT.